These 18 T cell receptor beta chains came from one sample sequenced in a study of monozygotic twins with inflammatory bowel disease. One entry per CDR3 protein, without DNA, is what TCRdb gives after re-calling the 5' RACE reads. The sample data list approximately 300,000 distinct CDR3 sequences. Sequencing was performed on blood. These receptors were collected from a human donor with ulcerative colitis or Crohn's disease, or a healthy co-twin of an affected twin (not recorded which).

The chain carries TRBV20-1 and TRBJ2-3; TCRdb selects TRBD2, and the lack of DNA leaves this call unchecked. The CDR3 is made up of 17 amino acids. Germline V gene data show CDR1 as DFQATT and CDR2 as SNEGSKA (reference sequence). The CDR3 spells CSVDLRRVSRGSDTQYF.

V and J are TRBV6-5 and TRBJ2-7; the TRBD2 assignment by TCRdb is unverifiable without DNA. Germline-derived CDR1 and CDR2 are MNHEY and SVGAGI. This CDR3 is built from 13 residues. CDR3: CASSPLLSVAATF.

The V call is TRBV7-2, the J call TRBJ2-7. The CDR3 runs to 15 residues. Germline CDR1 and CDR2: SGHTA and FQGNSA. The CDR3 loop reads CASSLVLPGVHEQYF.

This rearrangement joins TRBV29-1 to TRBJ2-5; the D call of TRBD1 rests on TCRdb alone, since no DNA is present to check it. CDR1 is SQVTM, CDR2 ANQGSEA, per germline. The CDR3 length is 13 residues. The CDR3 sequence is CSSRALNGETQYF.

This chain connects TRBV5-1 to TRBJ2-7; TCRdb designates TRBD1, a call that cannot be tested without DNA. Germline V CDR1 and CDR2: SGHRS, YFSETQ. The CDR3 runs 13 residues. CDR3 loop: CASSWTESYEQYF.

V and J are TRBV10-2 and TRBJ2-7. The CDR3 runs 12 residues. CDR1 and CDR2 (germline): WSHSY, SAAADI. This CDR3 is CASSVTGNEQYF.

This chain joins TRBV7-9 and TRBJ2-3; TCRdb's assignment of TRBD1 cannot be checked, as there is no DNA. The CDR3 covers 12 residues. The germline CDR1 and CDR2 sequences are SEHNR and FQNEAQ (reference sequence). CDR3 region: CASSLERGSLGF.

V is TRBV5-1 and J is TRBJ1-1; TCRdb returns TRBD1, unconfirmable since there is no DNA. This CDR3 contains 13 residues. Looked up from germline, CDR1 is SGHRS and CDR2 is YFSETQ. The chain's CDR3 is CASSLVVRGEAFF.

The chain couples TRBV5-1 to TRBJ2-1; as DNA is missing, the TRBD1 call by TCRdb cannot be tested. The CDR3 extends over 16 amino acids. Germline assignment: CDR1 SGHRS and CDR2 YFSETQ. CDR3 sequence reads: CASSLSTGRVGNEQFF.

The chain recombines TRBV4-3 with TRBJ1-2; TCRdb indicates TRBD1, and absent DNA this call remains unverified. CDR3 size: 14 residues. Germline V gene lookup returns CDR1 LGHNA and CDR2 YSLEER. The CDR3 loop is CASSIGTEVYGYTF.

The CDR3 reads CASSSTGTGDGYTF. The gene calls are TRBV5-1 and TRBJ1-2; no DNA is available, so the TRBD1 call from TCRdb remains unchecked. CDR1 and CDR2 from the germline V gene are SGHRS and YFSETQ. The CDR3 is 14 amino acids.

The chain has TRBV28 and TRBJ2-1; TCRdb outputs TRBD2, but without DNA this stays unchecked. The CDR3 is 15 amino acids. In germline, CDR1 is MDHEN, CDR2 SYDVKM. CDR3 sequence: CASRYPSGNNNEQFF.

V gene TRBV25-1 combines with J gene TRBJ2-5. Germline V gives CDR1 MGHDK, CDR2 SYGVNS. This CDR3 contains 12 residues. CDR3: CASSKTGETQYF.

This rearrangement joins TRBV10-3 to TRBJ2-7; the D gene TCRdb calls, TRBD1, cannot be checked with no DNA. The CDR3 runs to 14 residues. The germline V gene encodes CDR1 ENHRY and CDR2 SYGVKD. The CDR3 sequence is CAITETGGRDEQYF.

This CDR3 reads CASSPNGALGSPLHF. This chain connects TRBV7-6 to TRBJ1-6; lacking DNA, the TRBD1 call made by TCRdb goes unchecked. This CDR3 contains 15 residues. CDR1 and CDR2 (germline): SGHVS, FNYEAQ.

The chain is built from TRBV21-1 and TRBJ2-7. TRBV21-1 is tagged as a pseudogene. This CDR3 is built from 14 residues. The CDR3 loop is CASRRGGNSYEQYF.

V gene TRBV9 combines with J gene TRBJ2-2; the D call from TCRdb, TRBD2, cannot be confirmed without DNA. This CDR3 has 15 residues. Germline V gives CDR1 SGDLS, CDR2 YYNGEE. The chain's CDR3 is CASSVGPGTKGELFF.

CDR3 sequence: CASSSTSGTSISDTQYF. The genes are TRBV12-3 or TRBV12-4 and TRBJ2-3; lacking DNA, the TRBD2 call made by TCRdb goes unchecked. The CDR3 consists of 17 residues.